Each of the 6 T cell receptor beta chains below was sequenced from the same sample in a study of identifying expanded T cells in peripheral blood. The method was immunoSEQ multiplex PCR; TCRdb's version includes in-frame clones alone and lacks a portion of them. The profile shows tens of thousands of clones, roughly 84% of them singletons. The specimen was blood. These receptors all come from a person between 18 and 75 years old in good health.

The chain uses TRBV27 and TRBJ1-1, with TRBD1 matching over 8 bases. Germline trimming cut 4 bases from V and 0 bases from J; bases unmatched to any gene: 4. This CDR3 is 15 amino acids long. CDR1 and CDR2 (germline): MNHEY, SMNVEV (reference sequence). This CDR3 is CASSSTGDLNTEAFF. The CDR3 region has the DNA TGTGCCAGCAGTTCGACAGGGGACCTGAACACTGAAGCTTTCTTT.

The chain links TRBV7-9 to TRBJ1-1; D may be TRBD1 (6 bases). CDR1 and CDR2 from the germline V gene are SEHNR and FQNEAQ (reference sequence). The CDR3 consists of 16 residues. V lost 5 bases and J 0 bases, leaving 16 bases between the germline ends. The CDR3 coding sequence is TGTGCCAGCAGCACCAGGACAGCCAACATGAACACTGAAGCTTTCTTT. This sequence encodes CASSTRTANMNTEAFF.

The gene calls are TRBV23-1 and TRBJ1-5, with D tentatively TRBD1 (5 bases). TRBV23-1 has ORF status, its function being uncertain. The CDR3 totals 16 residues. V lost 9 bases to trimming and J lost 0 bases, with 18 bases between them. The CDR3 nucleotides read TGCGCCAGGGACTTGGGGGGTCACTATAGCAATCAGCCCCAGCATTTT. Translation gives CARDLGGHYSNQPQHF.

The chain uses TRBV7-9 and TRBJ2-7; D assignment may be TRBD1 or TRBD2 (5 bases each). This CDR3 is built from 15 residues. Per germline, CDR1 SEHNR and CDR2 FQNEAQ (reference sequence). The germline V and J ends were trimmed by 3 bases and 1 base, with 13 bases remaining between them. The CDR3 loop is CASSLAPGRSYEQYF. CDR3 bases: TGTGCCAGCAGCTTGGCCCCGGGACGGTCCTACGAGCAGTACTTC. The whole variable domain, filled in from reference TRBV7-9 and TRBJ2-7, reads DTGVSQNPRHKITKRGQNVTFRCDPISEHNRLYWYRQTLGQGPEFLTYFQNEAQLEKSRLLSDRFSAERPKGSFSTLEIQRTEQGDSAMYLCASSLAPGRSYEQYFGPGTRLTVT.

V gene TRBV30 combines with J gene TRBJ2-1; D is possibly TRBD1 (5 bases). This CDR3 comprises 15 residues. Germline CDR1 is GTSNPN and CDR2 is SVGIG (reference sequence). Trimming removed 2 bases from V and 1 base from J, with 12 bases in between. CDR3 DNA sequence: TGTGCCTGGAGTTTGGCAGGGTTGTCCTACAATGAGCAGTTCTTC. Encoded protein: CAWSLAGLSYNEQFF. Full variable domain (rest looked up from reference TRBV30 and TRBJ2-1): SQTIHQWPATLVQPVGSPLSLECTVEGTSNPNLYWYRQAAGRGLQLLFYSVGIGQISSEVPQNLSASRPQDRQFILSSKKLLLSDSGFYLCAWSLAGLSYNEQFFGPGTRLTVL.

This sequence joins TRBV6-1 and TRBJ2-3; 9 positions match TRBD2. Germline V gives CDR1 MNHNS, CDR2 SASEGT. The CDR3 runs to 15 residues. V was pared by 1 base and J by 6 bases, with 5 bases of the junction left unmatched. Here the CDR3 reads CASSEEAGGRDTQYF. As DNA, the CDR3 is TGTGCCAGCAGTGAAGAAGCGGGGGGCAGGGATACGCAGTATTTT.